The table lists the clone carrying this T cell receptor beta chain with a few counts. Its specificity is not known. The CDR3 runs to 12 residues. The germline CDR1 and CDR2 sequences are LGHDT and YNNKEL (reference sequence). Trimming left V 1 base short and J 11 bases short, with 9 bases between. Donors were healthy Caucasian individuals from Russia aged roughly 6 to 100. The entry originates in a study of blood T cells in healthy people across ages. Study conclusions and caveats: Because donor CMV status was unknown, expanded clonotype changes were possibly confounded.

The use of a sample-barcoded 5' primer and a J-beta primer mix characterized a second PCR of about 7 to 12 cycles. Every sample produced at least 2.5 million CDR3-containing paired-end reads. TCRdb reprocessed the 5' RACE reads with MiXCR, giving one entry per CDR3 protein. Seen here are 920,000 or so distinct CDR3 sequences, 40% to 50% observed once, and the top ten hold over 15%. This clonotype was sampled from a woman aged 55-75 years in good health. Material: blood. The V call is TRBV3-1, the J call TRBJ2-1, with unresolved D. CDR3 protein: CASSQAPRKQFF. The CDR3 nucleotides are TGTGCCAGCAGCCAAGCCCCCCGTAAGCAGTTCTTC.